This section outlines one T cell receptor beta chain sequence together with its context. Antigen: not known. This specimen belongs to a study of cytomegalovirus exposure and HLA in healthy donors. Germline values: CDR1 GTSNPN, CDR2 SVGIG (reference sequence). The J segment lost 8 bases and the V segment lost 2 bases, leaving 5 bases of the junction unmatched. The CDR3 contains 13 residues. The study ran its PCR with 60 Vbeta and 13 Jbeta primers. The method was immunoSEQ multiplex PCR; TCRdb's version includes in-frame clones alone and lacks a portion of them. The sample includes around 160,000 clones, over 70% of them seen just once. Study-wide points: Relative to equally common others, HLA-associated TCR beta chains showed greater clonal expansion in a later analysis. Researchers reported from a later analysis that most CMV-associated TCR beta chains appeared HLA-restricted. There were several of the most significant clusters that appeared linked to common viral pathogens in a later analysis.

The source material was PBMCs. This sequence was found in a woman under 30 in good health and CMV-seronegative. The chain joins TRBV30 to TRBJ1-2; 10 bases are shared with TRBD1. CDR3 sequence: CAWSRTGGGGYTF. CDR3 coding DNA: TGTGCCTGGAGTAGGACAGGGGGGGGAGGCTACACCTTC.